The 4 T cell receptor beta chains given below trace back to one sample, sequenced in a study of cytomegalovirus exposure and HLA in healthy donors. Use of 60 Vbeta and 13 Jbeta primers characterized the PCR. Assay: immunoSEQ multiplex PCR; the TCRdb copy retains only in-frame clones and omits some. The sample holds some 110,000 clones, approximately 9.4% seen once. Sequenced material: PBMCs. The receptors shown here come from a man aged 30 to 39 in good health and CMV-seronegative.

The chain carries TRBV7-2 and TRBJ2-6; the match to TRBD1 covers 10 bases. Germline values: CDR1 SGHTA, CDR2 FQGNSA. With V trimmed by 6 bases and J by 9 bases, 14 bases remained unmatched. This CDR3 region has 17 residues. CDR3 residues: CASRPRQGASGVNVLTF. The CDR3 nucleotides read TGTGCCAGCAGACCCAGACAGGGGGCTAGTGGCGTCAACGTCCTGACTTTC.

This clone was recorded a few times. The V gene is TRBV7-9, the J gene TRBJ2-1; TRBD1 is a possible D gene (6 bases). Germline V gene lookup returns CDR1 SEHNR and CDR2 FQNEAQ (reference sequence). V lost 5 bases, J lost 5 bases, and 10 bases lay in between. The CDR3 is 13 amino acids. The CDR3 sequence: CASSKQGNNEQFF. In nucleotides, the CDR3 is TGTGCCAGCAGCAAACAGGGAAACAATGAGCAGTTCTTC.

This clone was picked up many times. The rearrangement uses TRBV6-1 and TRBJ2-6, with TRBD1 as a possible D gene (5 bases). Trimming removed 0 bases at V and 3 bases at J, with 6 bases between. The CDR3 is 15 amino acids. Germline assignment: CDR1 MNHNS and CDR2 SASEGT. The CDR3 region has the DNA TGTGCCAGCAGTGAAGCGCAGGGTGGGGCCAACGTCCTGACTTTC. Residues: CASSEAQGGANVLTF.

This chain joins TRBV5-1 and TRBJ1-5; 7 nucleotides agree with TRBD1. J was trimmed by 4 bases and V by 4 bases; bases with no gene match: 5. The CDR3 covers 14 residues. Germline CDR1 is SGHRS and CDR2 is YFSETQ. This CDR3 is CASSQGTDNQPQHF. The CDR3 coding sequence is TGCGCCAGCAGCCAAGGGACAGATAATCAGCCCCAGCATTTT.